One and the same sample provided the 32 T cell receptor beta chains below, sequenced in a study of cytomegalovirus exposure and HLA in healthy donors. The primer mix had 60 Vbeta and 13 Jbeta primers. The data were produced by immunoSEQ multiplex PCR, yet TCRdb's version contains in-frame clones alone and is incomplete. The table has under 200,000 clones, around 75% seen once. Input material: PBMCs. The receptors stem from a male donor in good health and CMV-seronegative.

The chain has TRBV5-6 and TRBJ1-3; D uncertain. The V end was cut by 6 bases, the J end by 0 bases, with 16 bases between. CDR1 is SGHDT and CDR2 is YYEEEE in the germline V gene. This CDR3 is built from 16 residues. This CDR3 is CASKSVNRNSGNTIYF. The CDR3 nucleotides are TGTGCCAGCAAAAGTGTGAACAGAAACTCTGGAAACACCATATATTTT.

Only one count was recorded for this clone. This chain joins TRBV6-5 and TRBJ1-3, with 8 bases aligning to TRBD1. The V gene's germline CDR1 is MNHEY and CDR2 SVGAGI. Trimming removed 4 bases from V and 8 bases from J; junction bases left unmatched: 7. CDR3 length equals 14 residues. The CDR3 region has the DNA TGTGCCAGCAGTTTGGGCCAGGGGGCACACACCATATATTTT. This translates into CASSLGQGAHTIYF.

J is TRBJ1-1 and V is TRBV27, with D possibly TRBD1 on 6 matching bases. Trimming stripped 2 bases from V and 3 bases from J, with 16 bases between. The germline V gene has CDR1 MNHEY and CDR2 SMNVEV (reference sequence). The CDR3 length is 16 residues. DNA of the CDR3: TGTGCCAGCAGTTTAAATGGGGGCGCGTCCTACACTGAAGCTTTCTTT. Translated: CASSLNGGASYTEAFF.

The chain's CDR3 is CASSQDGRGWQETQYF. As DNA, the CDR3 is TGCGCCAGCAGCCAAGATGGTAGGGGGTGGCAAGAGACCCAGTACTTC. This chain uses TRBV4-3 with TRBJ2-5; a possible D gene is TRBD1 (6 bases). CDR3 length equals 16 residues. V gave up 0 bases and J gave up 2 bases, with 13 bases separating them. Germline V gene lookup returns CDR1 LGHNA and CDR2 YSLEER.

Here the CDR3 reads CASSRTGTGAGNTIYF. The CDR3 DNA reads as TGTGCCAGCAGTCGGACCGGGACAGGGGCTGGAAACACCATATATTTT. The chain couples TRBV2 to TRBJ1-3, with 10 bases lining up with TRBD1. V was pared by 5 bases and J by 2 bases, with 6 bases of the junction left unmatched. CDR3 size: 16 residues. CDR1 and CDR2 (germline): SNHLY, FYNNEI.

This chain's CDR3 is CASSITGGSNQPQHF. The CDR3 nucleotides read TGTGCCAGTAGTATCACCGGGGGGAGCAATCAGCCCCAGCATTTT. The chain recombines TRBV19 with TRBJ1-5; D may be TRBD1 (5 bases). This CDR3 is built from 15 residues. V gave up 3 bases and J gave up 1 base, with 10 bases separating them. The germline CDR1 and CDR2 sequences are LNHDA and SQIVND (reference sequence).

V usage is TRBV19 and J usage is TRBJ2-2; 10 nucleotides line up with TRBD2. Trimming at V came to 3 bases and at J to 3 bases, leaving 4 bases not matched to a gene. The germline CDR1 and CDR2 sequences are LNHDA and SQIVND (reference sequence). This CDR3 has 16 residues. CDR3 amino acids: CASSIGLAGDTGELFF. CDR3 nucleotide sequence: TGTGCCAGTAGTATCGGCCTAGCGGGGGACACCGGGGAGCTGTTTTTT.

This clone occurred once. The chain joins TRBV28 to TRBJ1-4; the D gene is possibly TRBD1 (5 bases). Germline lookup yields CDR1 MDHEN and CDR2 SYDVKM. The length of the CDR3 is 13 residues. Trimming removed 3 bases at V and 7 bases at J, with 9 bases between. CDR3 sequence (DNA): TGTGCCAGCAGTTTCCCCGGGGGTGAAAAACTGTTTTTT. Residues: CASSFPGGEKLFF.

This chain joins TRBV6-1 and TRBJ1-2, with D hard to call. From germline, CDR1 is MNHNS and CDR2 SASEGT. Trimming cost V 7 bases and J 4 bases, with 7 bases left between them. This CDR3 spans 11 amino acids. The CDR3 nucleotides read TGTGCCAGCACGAGGCTCTATGGCTACACCTTC. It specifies CASTRLYGYTF.

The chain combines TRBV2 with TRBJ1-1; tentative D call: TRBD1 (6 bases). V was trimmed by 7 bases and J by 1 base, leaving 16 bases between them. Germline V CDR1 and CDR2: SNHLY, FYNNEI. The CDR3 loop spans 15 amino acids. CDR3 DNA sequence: TGTGCCAGCACCACCAACAGGGCGTCGAACACTGAAGCTTTCTTT. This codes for CASTTNRASNTEAFF.

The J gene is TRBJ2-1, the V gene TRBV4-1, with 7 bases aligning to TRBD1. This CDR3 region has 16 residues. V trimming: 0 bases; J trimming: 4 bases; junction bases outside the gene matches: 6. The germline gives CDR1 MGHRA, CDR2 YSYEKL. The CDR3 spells CASSQDRMTGYNEQFF. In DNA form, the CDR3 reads TGCGCCAGCAGCCAAGATCGGATGACAGGGTACAATGAGCAGTTCTTC.

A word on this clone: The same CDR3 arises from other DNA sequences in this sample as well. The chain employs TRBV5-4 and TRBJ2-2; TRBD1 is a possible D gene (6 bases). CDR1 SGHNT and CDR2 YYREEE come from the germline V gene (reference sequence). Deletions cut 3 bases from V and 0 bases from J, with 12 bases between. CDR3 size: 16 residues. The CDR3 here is CASSYWTEPNTGELFF. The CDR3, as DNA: TGTGCCAGCAGCTACTGGACAGAGCCGAACACCGGGGAGCTGTTTTTT.

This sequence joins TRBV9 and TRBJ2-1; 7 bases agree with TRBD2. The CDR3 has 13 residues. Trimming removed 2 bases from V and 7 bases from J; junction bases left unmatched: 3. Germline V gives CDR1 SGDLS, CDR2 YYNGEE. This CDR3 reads CASSVGSGNEQFF. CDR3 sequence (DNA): TGTGCCAGCAGCGTCGGTAGCGGGAATGAGCAGTTCTTC. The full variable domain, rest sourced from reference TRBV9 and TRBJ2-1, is DSGVTQTPKHLITATGQRVTLRCSPRSGDLSVYWYQQSLDQGLQFLIQYYNGEERAKGNILERFSAQQFPDLHSELNLSSLELGDSALYFCASSVGSGNEQFFGPGTRLTVL.

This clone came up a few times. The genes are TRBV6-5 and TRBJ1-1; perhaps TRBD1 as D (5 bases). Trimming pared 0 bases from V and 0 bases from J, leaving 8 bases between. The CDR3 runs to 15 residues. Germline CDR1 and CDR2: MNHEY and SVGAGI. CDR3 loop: CASSYSPGLNTEAFF. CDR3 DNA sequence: TGTGCCAGCAGTTACTCGCCAGGGTTGAACACTGAAGCTTTCTTT.

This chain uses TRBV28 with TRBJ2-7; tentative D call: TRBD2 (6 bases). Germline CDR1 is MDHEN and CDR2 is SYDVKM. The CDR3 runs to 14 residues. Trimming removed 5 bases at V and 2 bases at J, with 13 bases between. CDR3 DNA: TGTGCCAGCAGTGGGAAGCTAGCGCCCTACGAGCAGTACTTC. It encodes CASSGKLAPYEQYF.

The CDR3 region has the DNA TGTGCCAGCAGCACAGGGGTCAGCTCCTACGAGCAGTACTTC. Translating gives CASSTGVSSYEQYF. The V and J genes are TRBV28 and TRBJ2-7; TRBD1 matches at 7 bases. Looked up from germline, CDR1 is MDHEN and CDR2 is SYDVKM. This CDR3 has 14 amino acids. Losses at the gene ends were 6 bases for V and 0 bases for J; bases not matched to a gene: 5.

The CDR3 is CASSFGDPYGYTF. CDR3 DNA sequence: TGTGCCAGCAGTTTCGGGGATCCCTATGGCTACACCTTC. The chain couples TRBV28 to TRBJ1-2; D unresolved. Trimming took off 3 bases at V and 4 bases at J, with 9 bases between the two ends. Germline V lookup: CDR1 MDHEN, CDR2 SYDVKM. CDR3 length: 13 residues.

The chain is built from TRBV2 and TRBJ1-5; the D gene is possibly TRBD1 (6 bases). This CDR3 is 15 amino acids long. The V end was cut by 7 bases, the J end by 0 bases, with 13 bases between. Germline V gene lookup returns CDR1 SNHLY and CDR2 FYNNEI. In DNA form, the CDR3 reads TGTGCCAGCACTGTAACAGGGTATAGCAATCAGCCCCAGCATTTT. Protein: CASTVTGYSNQPQHF.

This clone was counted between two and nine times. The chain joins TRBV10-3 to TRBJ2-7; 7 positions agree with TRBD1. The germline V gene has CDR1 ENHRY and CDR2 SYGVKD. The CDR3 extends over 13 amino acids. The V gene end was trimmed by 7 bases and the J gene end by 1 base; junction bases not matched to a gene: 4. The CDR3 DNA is TGTGCCATCAATGGCAGGGGGTCCTACGAGCAGTACTTC. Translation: CAINGRGSYEQYF.

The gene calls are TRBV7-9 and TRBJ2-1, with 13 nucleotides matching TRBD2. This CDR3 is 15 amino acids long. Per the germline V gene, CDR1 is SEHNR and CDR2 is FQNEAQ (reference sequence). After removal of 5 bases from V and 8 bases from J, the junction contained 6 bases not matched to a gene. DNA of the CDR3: TGTGCCAGCAGCCCCACTAGCGGGAGGGCCCATGAGCAGTTCTTC. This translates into CASSPTSGRAHEQFF.

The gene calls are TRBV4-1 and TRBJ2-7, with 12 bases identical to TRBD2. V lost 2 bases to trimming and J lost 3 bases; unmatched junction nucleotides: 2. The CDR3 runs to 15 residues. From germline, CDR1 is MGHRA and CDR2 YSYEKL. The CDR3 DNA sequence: TGCGCCAGCAGCCAAAGACTAGCGGGGGACTACGAGCAGTACTTC. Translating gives CASSQRLAGDYEQYF.

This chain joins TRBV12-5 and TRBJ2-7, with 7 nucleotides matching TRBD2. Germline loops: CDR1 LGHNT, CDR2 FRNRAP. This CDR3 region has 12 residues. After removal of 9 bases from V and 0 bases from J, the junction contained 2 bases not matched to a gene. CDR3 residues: CASGGNSYEQYF. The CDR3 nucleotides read TGTGCTAGCGGGGGGAACTCCTACGAGCAGTACTTC.

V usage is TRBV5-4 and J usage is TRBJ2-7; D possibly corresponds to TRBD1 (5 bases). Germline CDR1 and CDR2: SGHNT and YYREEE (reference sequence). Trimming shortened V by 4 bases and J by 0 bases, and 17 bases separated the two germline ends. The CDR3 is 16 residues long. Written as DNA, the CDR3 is TGTGCCAGCAGCACCAGACAGACCCTACGCTCCTACGAGCAGTACTTC. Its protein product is CASSTRQTLRSYEQYF. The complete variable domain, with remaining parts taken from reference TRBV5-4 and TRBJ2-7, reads ETGVTQSPTHLIKTRGQQVTLRCSSQSGHNTVSWYQQALGQGPQFIFQYYREEENGRGNFPPRFSGLQFPNYSSELNVNALELDDSALYLCASSTRQTLRSYEQYFGPGTRLTVT.

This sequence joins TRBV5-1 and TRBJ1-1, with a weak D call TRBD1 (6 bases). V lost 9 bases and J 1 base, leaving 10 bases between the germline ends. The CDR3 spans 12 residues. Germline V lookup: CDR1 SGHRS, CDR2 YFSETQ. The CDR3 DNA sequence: TGCGCCACTTCGACAGGGAACACTGAAGCTTTCTTT. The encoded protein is CATSTGNTEAFF.

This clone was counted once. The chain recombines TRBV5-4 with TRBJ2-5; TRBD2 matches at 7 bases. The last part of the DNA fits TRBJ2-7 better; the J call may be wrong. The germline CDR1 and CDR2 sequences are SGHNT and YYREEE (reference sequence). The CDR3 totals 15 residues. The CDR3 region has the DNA TGTGCCAGCAGCTCAGCCGGGACTACCACCTACGAGCAGTACTTC. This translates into CASSSAGTTTYEQYF.

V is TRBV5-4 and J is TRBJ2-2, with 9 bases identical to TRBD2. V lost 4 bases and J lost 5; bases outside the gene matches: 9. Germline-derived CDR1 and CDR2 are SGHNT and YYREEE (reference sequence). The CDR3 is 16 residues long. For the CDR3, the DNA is TGTGCCAGCAGCCGAGGAGCGGGGGGTCGGACCGGGGAGCTGTTTTTT. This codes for CASSRGAGGRTGELFF.

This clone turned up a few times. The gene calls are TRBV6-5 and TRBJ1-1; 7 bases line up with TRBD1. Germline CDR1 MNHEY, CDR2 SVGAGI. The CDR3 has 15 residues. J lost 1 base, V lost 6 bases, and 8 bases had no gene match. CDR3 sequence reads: CASSAGTEPNTEAFF. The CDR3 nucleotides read TGTGCCAGCAGCGCCGGGACAGAGCCGAACACTGAAGCTTTCTTT.

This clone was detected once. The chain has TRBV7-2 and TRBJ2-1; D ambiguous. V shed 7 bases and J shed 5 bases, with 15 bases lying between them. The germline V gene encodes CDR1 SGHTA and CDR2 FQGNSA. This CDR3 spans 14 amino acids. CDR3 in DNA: TGTGCCAGCAAGCCCGGCGGCACCCACAATGAGCAGTTCTTC. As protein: CASKPGGTHNEQFF.

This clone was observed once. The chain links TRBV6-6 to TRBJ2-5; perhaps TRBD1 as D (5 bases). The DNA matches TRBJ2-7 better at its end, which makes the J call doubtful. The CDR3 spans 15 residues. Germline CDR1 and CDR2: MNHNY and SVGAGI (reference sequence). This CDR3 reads CASSYSRQGTDEQYF. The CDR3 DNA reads TGTGCCAGCAGTTACTCGAGGCAGGGTACTGACGAGCAGTACTTC.

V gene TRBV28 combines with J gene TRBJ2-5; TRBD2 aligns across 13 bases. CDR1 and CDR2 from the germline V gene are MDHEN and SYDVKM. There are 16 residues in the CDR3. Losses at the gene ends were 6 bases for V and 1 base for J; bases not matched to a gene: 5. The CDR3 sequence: CASSPRTSGSQETQYF. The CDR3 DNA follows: TGTGCCAGCAGCCCTAGGACTAGCGGGAGCCAAGAGACCCAGTACTTC.

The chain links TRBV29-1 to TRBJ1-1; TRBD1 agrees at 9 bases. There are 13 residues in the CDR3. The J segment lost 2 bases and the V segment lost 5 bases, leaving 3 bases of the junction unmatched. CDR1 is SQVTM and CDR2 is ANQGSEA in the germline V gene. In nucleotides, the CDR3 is TGCAGCGTTTACAGGGGGCTTAACACTGAAGCTTTCTTT. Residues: CSVYRGLNTEAFF. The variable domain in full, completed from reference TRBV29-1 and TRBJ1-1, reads SAVISQKPSRDICQRGTSLTIQCQVDSQVTMMFWYRQQPGQSLTLIATANQGSEATYESGFVIDKFPISRPNLTFSTLTVSNMSPEDSSIYLCSVYRGLNTEAFFGQGTRLTVV.

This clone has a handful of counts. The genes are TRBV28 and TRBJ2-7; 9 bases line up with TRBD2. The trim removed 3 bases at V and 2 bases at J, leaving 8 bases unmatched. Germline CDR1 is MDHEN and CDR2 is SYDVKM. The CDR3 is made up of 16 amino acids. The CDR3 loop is CASSLLRLADAYEQYF. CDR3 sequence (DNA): TGTGCCAGCAGTTTGCTGAGACTAGCGGATGCCTACGAGCAGTACTTC.